This T cell receptor beta chain derives from a study of blood T cells in healthy people across ages. Study observations and caveats: Higher diversity and more naive CD4+ cells were features of long-lived donors, compared to aged donors. The fall in TCR beta diversity per million T cells was roughly linear with age.

Germline-derived CDR1 and CDR2 are MNHEY and SVGAGI. The length of the CDR3 is 14 residues. Combining a sample-barcoded 5' primer with a J-beta primer mix, a second PCR ran for about 7 to 12 cycles. TCRdb ran MiXCR on the 5' RACE reads and lists one entry per CDR3 protein. This table holds about a million distinct CDR3 sequences, 45% to 50% found once. On this clonotype itself: Its antigen remains unidentified.

Isolation yielded PBMCs, at least 7 million per sample, in every case. Sample: blood. The chain couples TRBV6-5 to TRBJ2-7; no reliable D call. The J call may be faulty, since TRBJ2-5 better matches the DNA end. This clonotype was obtained from a man aged 25 to 40 in good health. DNA of the CDR3: TGTGCCAGCAGCACAGACCTTCGACGGGAGACCCAGTACTTC. Residues: CASSTDLRRETQYF.